The rows below give T cell receptor beta chains drawn from one sample of a study of blood T cell repertoires in COVID-19. Sequencing used immunoSEQ multiplex PCR; TCRdb keeps in-frame clones, though not all of them. The table includes 30,000 to 35,000 clones, about 78% detected once. Sequenced input: peripheral blood. The receptors were sampled from a man older than 75 with acute or convalescent COVID-19. CDR3s include the opening cysteine and the closing phenylalanine or tryptophan. Fields, in order: clone size, CDR3 length, J gene, D gene, V gene, CDR3 DNA, CDR3 protein. The D gene is left open where the match is weak. Size is omitted from some rows. Given values are once, few, many or a class for expanded clones.

-	14	TRBJ2-7	TRBD1	TRBV19	TGTGCCAGTATTGGACAGGGAGGCTTGGGGGAGCAGTACTTC	CASIGQGGLGEQYF
-	13	TRBJ1-2	TRBD1	TRBV6-5	TGTGCCAGCAGTCAGGGACAGGTCTATGGCTACACCTTC	CASSQGQVYGYTF
-	18	TRBJ2-1	TRBD2	TRBV28	TGTGCCAGCAGTCCCCCTACCGGGACTAGCGGGGGCGTCGGGGAGCAGTTCTTC	CASSPPTGTSGGVGEQFF
few	15	TRBJ2-1	-	TRBV11-2	TGTGCCAGCAGCTTAGGGCCGGGGATGGACAATGAGCAGTTCTTC	CASSLGPGMDNEQFF
once	14	TRBJ2-7	-	TRBV6-5	TGTGCCAGCAGAGCCGGGACTCGCTCCTACGAGCAGTACTTC	CASRAGTRSYEQYF
-	15	TRBJ2-3	-	TRBV18	TGTGCCAGCTCACCACAGACTCGAAGCACAGATACGCAGTATTTT	CASSPQTRSTDTQYF
-	16	TRBJ1-4	-	TRBV2	TGTGCCAGCATTAACAGGCAGGCGGTTTCTAATGAAAAACTGTTTTTT	CASINRQAVSNEKLFF
few	14	TRBJ1-6	TRBD1	TRBV29-1	TGCAGCGCTCAGGTGGGACAGGGTAATTCACCCCTCCACTTT	CSAQVGQGNSPLHF
-	15	TRBJ2-1	TRBD1	TRBV11-1	TGTGCCAGCAGCTCTCAGGGGACAGAAGACAATGAGCAGTTCTTC	CASSSQGTEDNEQFF
-	15	TRBJ2-3	-	TRBV7-2	TGTGCCACCAGTCCAATTGGACTCAACACAGATACGCAGTATTTT	CATSPIGLNTDTQYF
-	14	TRBJ2-7	TRBD2	TRBV6-6	TGTGCCAGCAGTGCGACTAGCGGGGGGTACGAGCAGTACTTC	CASSATSGGYEQYF
-	13	TRBJ1-2	-	TRBV6-5	TGTGCCAGCAGCCAGGGCTTTAACTATGGCTACACCTTC	CASSQGFNYGYTF
once	13	TRBJ1-1	-	TRBV6-2/TRBV6-3	TGTGCCAGCAGTTACTCACAGGGCACTGAAGCTTTCTTT	CASSYSQGTEAFF
-	18	TRBJ1-5	TRBD1	TRBV11-3	TGTGCCAGCAGCTTATACATCGGGACAGGGGTAAGAGACCAGCCCCAGCATTTT	CASSLYIGTGVRDQPQHF
few	14	TRBJ1-5	TRBD1	TRBV4-2	TGTGCCAGCAGCAGGGACAGGGGCCATCAGCCCCAGCATTTT	CASSRDRGHQPQHF
-	15	TRBJ1-4	-	TRBV7-9	TGTGCCAGCAGCTTGGGGTCCAGGGGTAATGAAAAACTGTTTTTT	CASSLGSRGNEKLFF
few	13	TRBJ2-7	TRBD2	TRBV2	TGTGCCAGCAATCCAGCGGGGGCCTACGAGCAGTACTTC	CASNPAGAYEQYF
-	12	TRBJ2-1	-	TRBV29-1	TGCAGCGTTGACCAGGGTAGGAATGAGCAGTTCTTC	CSVDQGRNEQFF
-	16	TRBJ2-2	TRBD2	TRBV7-6	TGTGCCAGCAGCTTAAACCTAGCGGGGGCTACCGGGGAGCTGTTTTTT	CASSLNLAGATGELFF
-	14	TRBJ1-5	TRBD1	TRBV5-5	TGTGCCAGCAGCGCGGGGACAGGTAATCAGCCCCAGCATTTT	CASSAGTGNQPQHF
-	13	TRBJ1-1	-	TRBV7-9	TGTGCCAGCAGCTTAAGTAACCCTCCCAGTCCACGTTTT	CASSLSNPPSPRF
-	15	TRBJ2-7	TRBD1	TRBV19	TGTGCCAGTAGCTCCCAAGGGGACAGATACTACGAGCAGTACTTC	CASSSQGDRYYEQYF
once	14	TRBJ2-1	-	TRBV19	TGTGCCAGTAGTATCGTCTCCGTTAATAATGAGCAGTTCTTC	CASSIVSVNNEQFF